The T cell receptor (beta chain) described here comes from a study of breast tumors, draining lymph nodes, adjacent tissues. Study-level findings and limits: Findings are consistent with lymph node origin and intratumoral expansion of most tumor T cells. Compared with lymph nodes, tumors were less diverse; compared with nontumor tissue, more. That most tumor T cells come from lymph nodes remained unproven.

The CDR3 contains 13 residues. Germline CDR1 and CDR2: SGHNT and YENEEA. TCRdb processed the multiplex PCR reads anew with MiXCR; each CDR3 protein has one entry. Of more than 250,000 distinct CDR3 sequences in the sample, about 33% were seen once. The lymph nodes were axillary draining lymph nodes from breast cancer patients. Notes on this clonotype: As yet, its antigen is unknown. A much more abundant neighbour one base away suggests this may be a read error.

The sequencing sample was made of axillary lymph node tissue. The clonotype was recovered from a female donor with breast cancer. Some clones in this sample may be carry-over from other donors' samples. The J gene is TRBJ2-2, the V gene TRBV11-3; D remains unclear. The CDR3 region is CASSTRGTRELFF. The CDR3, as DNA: TGTGCCAGCAGCACCAGAGGCACCAGGGAGCTGTTTTTT.